Listed below are T cell receptor beta chains from one sample, sequenced in a study of radiotherapy plus CTLA-4 blockade in lung cancer. This table comes from immunoSEQ multiplex PCR, and its TCRdb copy is limited to in-frame clones, with some not included. In the table there are 35,000 or so clones, around 85% of which are singletons. The sequencing here drew on peripheral blood, taken from a patient treated with radiotherapy plus ipilimumab. All receptors come from a human donor with non-small cell lung cancer who had stable disease on radiotherapy plus ipilimumab. Both conserved end residues are trimmed from each CDR3. Fields, in order: V gene, J gene, CDR3 protein.

TRBV7-9,TRBJ1-1,ASSSQVNTEAF
TRBV7-9,TRBJ2-5,ASSPSIRYQETQY
TRBV5-4,TRBJ2-3,ASSLKLAENTDTQY
TRBV9,TRBJ1-1,ASSGGGQGSTEAF
TRBV27,TRBJ2-1,ASSRTSGSQRVDNEQF
TRBV5-4,.,ASSFGLAGEQY
TRBV6-6,TRBJ2-5,AILDSLTETQY
TRBV28,TRBJ2-1,ASSLPAGEQF
TRBV11-3,TRBJ2-2,ASSSYGGSGTGELF
TRBV11-2,TRBJ2-7,ASSPPGLGLYEQY
TRBV18,TRBJ2-7,ASSPVGGDYEQY
TRBV7-2,TRBJ2-1,ASSINTYNEQF
TRBV5-4,TRBJ2-3,ASSLGGLAADTQY
TRBV11-3,TRBJ2-3,ASSLEGGPADTQY
TRBV18,TRBJ2-7,ASSRGASGSSTYEQY
TRBV19,TRBJ1-1,ASSTSGTGGASWKYGAF
TRBV6-4,TRBJ1-1,ASSEQLNTEAF
TRBV2,TRBJ2-3,ASRLAGEAPDTQY
TRBV5-5,TRBJ2-7,ASSPGQVSSYEQY
TRBV28,TRBJ1-1,ASSLVGARDTEAF
TRBV19,TRBJ2-7,ATGQGGSYEQH
TRBV5-4,TRBJ2-7,ASSWRDSSYEQY
TRBV5-4,TRBJ2-5,ASSLGAASMSVETQY
TRBV15,TRBJ2-3,ATSSIWRERDTQY
TRBV2,TRBJ1-5,ASREQGNSNQPQH
TRBV7-9,TRBJ1-1,ASSLARRLGGTEAF
TRBV5-4,TRBJ2-3,ASSPGLASTDTQY
TRBV6-5,TRBJ2-5,ASSYSAGGETQY
TRBV27,TRBJ2-6,ASSLLASGTGANVLT
TRBV6-6,TRBJ2-7,ASSYSTSAYEQY
TRBV10-3,TRBJ2-6,AISGTGGNGANVLT
TRBV2,TRBJ1-5,ASSAGGANNQPQH
TRBV5-6,TRBJ2-3,ASSLLFPSGSTDTQY
TRBV11-2,TRBJ2-3,ASSPWRAGTDTQY
TRBV7-2,TRBJ2-7,ASSEGLAGAYEQY
TRBV2,TRBJ2-1,ASSEALLAGATRNEQF
TRBV19,TRBJ1-5,ASKGDSARRVQPQH
TRBV4-3,TRBJ2-5,ASSQEDRGIGETQY
TRBV7-9,TRBJ2-7,ASRGTGGSYEQY
TRBV19,TRBJ1-5,ASSTGEGIQH
TRBV7-6,TRBJ2-1,ASSLNGGGSQYNEQF
TRBV9,TRBJ2-2,ASSVGLVSFTGELF
TRBV6-1,TRBJ2-5,ASSGLAGVETQY
TRBV28,TRBJ2-7,ASSLSGTSGWREQY
TRBV7-9,TRBJ1-1,ASSLVGGRATEAF
TRBV23-1,TRBJ2-7,ASSQSDGRLAETCRYEQY
TRBV5-1,TRBJ2-3,ASSLELAGRTQY
TRBV5-4,TRBJ2-5,ASSLGARVETQY
TRBV5-4,TRBJ2-1,ASSLEGYGWEGYNEQF
TRBV5-1,TRBJ2-1,ASSLVLAGGNNEQF
TRBV28,TRBJ2-7,ASSYTTSGTSAQYEQY
TRBV18,TRBJ2-1,ASSPPSGRADEQF
TRBV30,TRBJ1-1,AWSVLEGANTEAF
TRBV9,TRBJ2-5,ASNRDTQETQY